This record concerns one T cell receptor (beta chain) sequence. This record belongs to a study of T cell changes during pregnancy in multiple sclerosis. Assay: immunoSEQ multiplex PCR; the TCRdb copy retains only in-frame clones and omits some. This sample has more than 35,000 clones, with around 93% found just once. The CDR3 loop spans 13 amino acids. Germline CDR1 and CDR2: LNHDA and SQIVND (reference sequence). V was clipped by 7 bases and J by 10 bases; unmatched bases: 7. The chain is built from TRBV19 and TRBJ2-1; 10 nucleotides line up with TRBD1. The source material was CD4+ T cells from peripheral blood mononuclear cells, sampled in the second trimester of pregnancy. The origin of this receptor is a female donor with multiple sclerosis, enrolled in a pregnancy study. The CDR3: CASTGTGAFEQFF. As DNA, the CDR3 is TGTGCCAGTACAGGGACAGGGGCTTTCGAGCAGTTCTTC. Together with reference TRBV19 and TRBJ2-1, the CDR3 gives the full variable domain: DGGITQSPKYLFRKEGQNVTLSCEQNLNHDAMYWYRQDPGQGLRLIYYSQIVNDFQKGDIAEGYSVSREKKESFPLTVTSAQKNPTAFYLCASTGTGAFEQFFGPGTRLTVL.